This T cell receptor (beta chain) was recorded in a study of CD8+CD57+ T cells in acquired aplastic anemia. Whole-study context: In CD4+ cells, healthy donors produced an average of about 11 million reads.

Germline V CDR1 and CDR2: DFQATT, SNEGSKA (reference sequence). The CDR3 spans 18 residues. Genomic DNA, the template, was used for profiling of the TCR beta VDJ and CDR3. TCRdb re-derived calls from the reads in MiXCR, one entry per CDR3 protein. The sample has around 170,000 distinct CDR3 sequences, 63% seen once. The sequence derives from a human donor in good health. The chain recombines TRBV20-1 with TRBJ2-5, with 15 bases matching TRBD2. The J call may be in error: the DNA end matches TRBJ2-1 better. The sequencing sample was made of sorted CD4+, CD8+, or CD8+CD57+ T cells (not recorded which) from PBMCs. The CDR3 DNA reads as TGCAGTGCTATTTCGGACAGGACTAGCGGGAGGGTGGGCAATGAGCAGTTCTTC. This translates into CSAISDRTSGRVGNEQFF.